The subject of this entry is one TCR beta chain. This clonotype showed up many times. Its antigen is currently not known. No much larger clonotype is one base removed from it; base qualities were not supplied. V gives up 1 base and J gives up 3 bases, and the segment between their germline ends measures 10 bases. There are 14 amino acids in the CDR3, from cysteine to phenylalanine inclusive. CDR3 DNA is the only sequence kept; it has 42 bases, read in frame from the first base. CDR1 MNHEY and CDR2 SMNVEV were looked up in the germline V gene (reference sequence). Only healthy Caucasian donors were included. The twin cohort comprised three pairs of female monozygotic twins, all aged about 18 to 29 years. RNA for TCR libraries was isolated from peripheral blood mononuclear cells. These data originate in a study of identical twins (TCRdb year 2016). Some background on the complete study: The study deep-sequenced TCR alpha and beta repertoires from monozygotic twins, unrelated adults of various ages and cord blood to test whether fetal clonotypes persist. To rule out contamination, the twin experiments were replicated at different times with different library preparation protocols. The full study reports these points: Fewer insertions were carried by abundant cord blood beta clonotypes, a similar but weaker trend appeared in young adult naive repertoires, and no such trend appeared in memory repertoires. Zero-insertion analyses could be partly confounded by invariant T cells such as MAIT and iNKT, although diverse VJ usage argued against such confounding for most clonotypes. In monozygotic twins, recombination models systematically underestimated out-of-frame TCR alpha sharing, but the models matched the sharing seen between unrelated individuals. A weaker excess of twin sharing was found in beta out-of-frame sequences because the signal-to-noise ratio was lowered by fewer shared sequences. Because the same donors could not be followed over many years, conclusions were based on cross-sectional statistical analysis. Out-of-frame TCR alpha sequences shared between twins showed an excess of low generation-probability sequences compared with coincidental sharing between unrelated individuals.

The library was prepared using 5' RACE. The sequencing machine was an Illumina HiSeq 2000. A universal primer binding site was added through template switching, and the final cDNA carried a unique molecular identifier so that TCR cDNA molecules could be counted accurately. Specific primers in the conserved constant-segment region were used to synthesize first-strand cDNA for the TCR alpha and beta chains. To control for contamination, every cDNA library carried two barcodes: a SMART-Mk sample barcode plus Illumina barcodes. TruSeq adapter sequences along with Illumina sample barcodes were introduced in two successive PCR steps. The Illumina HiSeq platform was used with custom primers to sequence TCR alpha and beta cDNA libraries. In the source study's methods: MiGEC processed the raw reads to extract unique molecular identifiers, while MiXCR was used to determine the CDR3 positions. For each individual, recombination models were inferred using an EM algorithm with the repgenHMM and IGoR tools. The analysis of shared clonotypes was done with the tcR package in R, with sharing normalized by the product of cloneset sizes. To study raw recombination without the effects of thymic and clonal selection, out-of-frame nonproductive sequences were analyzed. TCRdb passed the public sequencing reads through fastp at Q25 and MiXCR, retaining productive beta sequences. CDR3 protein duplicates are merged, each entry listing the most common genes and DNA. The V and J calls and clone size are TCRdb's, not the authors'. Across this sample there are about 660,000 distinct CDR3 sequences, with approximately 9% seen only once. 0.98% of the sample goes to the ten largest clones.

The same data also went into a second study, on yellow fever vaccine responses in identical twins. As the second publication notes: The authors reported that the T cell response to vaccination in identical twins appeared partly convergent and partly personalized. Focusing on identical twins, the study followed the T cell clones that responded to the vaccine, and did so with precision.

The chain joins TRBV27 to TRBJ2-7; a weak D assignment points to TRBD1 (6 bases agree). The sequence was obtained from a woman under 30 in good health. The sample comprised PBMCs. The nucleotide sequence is TGTGCCAGCAGTTTATTGGGGACAAACTACGAGCAGTACTTC. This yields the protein CASSLLGTNYEQYF.